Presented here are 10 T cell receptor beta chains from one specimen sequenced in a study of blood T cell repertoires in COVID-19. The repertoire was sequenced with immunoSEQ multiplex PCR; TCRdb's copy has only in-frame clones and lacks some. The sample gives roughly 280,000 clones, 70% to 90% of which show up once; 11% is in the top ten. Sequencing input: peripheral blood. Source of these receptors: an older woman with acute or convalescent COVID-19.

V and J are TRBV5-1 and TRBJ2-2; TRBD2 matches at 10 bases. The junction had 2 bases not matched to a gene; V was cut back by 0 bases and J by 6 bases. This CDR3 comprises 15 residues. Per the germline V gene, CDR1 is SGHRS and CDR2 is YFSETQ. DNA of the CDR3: TGCGCCAGCAGCTTGGGCCTAGCGGGGGCCGGGGAGCTGTTTTTT. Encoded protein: CASSLGLAGAGELFF.

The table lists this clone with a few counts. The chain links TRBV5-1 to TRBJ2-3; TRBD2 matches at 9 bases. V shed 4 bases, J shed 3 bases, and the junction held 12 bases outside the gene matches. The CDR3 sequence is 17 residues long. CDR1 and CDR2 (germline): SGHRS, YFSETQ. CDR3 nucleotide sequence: TGCGCCAGCAGCAATGGGGCCGGACTAGCGCAGACAGATACGCAGTATTTT. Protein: CASSNGAGLAQTDTQYF.

CDR3 coding DNA: TGCGCCAGCAGCTCGGAACAGGCTAACTATGGCTACACCTTC. This sequence encodes CASSSEQANYGYTF. The J gene is TRBJ1-2, the V gene TRBV5-1; possibly TRBD1 for D (5 bases). The V gene lost 3 bases and the J gene lost 0 bases, with 9 bases spanning the gap. This CDR3 is 14 amino acids long. Germline CDR1 and CDR2: SGHRS and YFSETQ.

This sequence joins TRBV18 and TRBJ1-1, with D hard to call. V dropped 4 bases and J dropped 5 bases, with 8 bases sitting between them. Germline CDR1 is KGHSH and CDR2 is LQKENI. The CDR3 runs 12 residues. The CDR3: CASSQGGTEAFF. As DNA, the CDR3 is TGTGCCAGCTCACAGGGAGGGACTGAAGCTTTCTTT.

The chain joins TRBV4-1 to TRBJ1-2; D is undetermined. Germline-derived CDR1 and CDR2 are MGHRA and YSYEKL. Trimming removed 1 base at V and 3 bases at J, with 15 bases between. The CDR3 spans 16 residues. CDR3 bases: TGCGCCAGCAGCCAAGGGGAGAGGGCCCATTACTATGGCTACACCTTC. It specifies CASSQGERAHYYGYTF.

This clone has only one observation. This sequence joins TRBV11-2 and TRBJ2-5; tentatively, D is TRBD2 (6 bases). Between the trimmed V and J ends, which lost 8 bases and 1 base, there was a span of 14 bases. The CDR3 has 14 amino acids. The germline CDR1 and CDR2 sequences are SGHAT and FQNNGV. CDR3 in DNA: TGTGCCAGCTCTAAATGGAGGGCCCAAGAGACCCAGTACTTC. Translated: CASSKWRAQETQYF.

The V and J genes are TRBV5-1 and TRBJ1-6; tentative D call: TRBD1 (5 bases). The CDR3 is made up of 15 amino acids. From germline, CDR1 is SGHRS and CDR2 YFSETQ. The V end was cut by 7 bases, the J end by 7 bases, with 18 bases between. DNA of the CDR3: TGCGCCAGCCCCCCGGGGGATAGGACGAATTCACCCCTCCACTTT. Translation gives CASPPGDRTNSPLHF.

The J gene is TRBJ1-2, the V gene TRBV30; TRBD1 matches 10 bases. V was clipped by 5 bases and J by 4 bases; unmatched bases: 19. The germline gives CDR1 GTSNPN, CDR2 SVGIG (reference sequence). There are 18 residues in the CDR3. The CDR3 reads CAWGEPLDRGRTRYGYTF. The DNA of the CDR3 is TGTGCCTGGGGGGAGCCGCTTGACAGGGGGCGAACCCGCTATGGCTACACCTTC.

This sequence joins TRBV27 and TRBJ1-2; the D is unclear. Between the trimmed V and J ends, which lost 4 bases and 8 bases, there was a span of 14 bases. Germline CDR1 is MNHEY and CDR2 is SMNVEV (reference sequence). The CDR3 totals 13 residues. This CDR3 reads CASSSVGVEGYTF. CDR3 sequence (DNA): TGTGCCAGCAGTTCCGTCGGGGTCGAGGGCTACACCTTC.

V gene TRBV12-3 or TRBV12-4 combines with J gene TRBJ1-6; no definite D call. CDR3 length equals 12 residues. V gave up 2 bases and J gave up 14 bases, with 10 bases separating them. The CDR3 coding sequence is TGTGCCAGCAGTTTAACTCTTTCGGCCCTCCACTTT. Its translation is CASSLTLSALHF.